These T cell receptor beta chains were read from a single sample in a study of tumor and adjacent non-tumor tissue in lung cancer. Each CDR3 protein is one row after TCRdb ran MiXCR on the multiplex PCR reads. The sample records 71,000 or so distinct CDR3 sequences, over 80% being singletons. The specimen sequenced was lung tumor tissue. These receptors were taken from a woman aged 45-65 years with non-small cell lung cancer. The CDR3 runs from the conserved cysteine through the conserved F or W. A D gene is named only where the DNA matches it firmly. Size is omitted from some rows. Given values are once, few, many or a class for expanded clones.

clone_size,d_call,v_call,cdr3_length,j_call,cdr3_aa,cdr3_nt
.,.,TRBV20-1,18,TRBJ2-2,CSAREDDFGQAFGGELFF,TGCAGTGCTAGAGAAGATGATTTCGGGCAGGCCTTCGGCGGGGAGCTGTTTTTT
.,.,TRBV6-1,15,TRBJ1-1,CASSGHTGGNTEVFF,TGTGCCAGCAGCGGGCATACGGGGGGCAACACTGAAGTTTTCTTT
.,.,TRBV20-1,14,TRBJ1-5,CSTRTPTGNHHQHF,TGCAGTACTAGAACCCCGACGGGCAATCATCACCAGCATTTT
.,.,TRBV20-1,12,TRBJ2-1,CSVTLTYNEHFF,TGCAGTGTCACGCTTACCTACAATGAGCATTTCTTC
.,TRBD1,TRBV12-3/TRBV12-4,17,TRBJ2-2,CASNPVPGQGAFGELFF,TGTGCCAGCAACCCAGTACCGGGACAGGGGGCATTTGGGGAGCTGTTTTTC
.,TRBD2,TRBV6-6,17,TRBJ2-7,CASSFSPPSGGTYGQYF,TGTGCCAGCAGTTTCTCGCCCCCAAGCGGGGGTACCTACGGGCAGTACTTC
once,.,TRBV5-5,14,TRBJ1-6,CASSSGQSNSPIHF,TGTGCCAGCAGTTCTGGACAGTCGAATTCACCCATCCACTTT
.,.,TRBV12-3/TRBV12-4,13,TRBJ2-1,CANCSFGSNEQFF,TGTGCCAACTGTTCCTTTGGGTCCAATGAGCAGTTCTTC
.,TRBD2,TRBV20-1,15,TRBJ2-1,CSASPALVLAEEQFF,TGCAGTGCCTCTCCCGCCCTAGTACTAGCGGAGGAGCAGTTCTTC
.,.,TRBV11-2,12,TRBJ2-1,CASSLGDNEESF,TGTGCCAGCAGCTTAGGGGATAATGAGGAGTCCTTC
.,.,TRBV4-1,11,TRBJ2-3,CASSQGDTQFF,TGCGCCAGCAGCCAGGGAGACACGCAGTTTTTT
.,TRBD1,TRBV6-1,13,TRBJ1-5,CASRSTGNQPQYF,TGTGCCAGCAGGTCGACAGGGAATCAGCCCCAATATTTT
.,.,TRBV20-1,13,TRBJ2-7,CIATIVHSYEQYF,TGCATTGCTACTATCGTCCACTCCTACGAGCAGTACTTC
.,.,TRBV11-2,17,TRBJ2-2,CVRGRSLSRGNTGELFF,TGTGTCAGGGGCAGGTCACTAAGTCGGGGAAACACCGGGGAGCTATTTTTT